This TCR beta chain was observed in a study of OX40 agonist ivuxolimab in advanced cancers. About the research overall: Prior anti-PD-1, anti-PD-L1 or anti-CTLA-4 therapy did not bar entry, and 40% had some. Study-level results: CD4+ T cells averaged fewer expanded clones than CD8+ T cells. Individuals who were partial responders at 0.1-3.0 mg/kg had clonal expansion that ranked among the lowest.

Trimming stripped 4 bases from V and 2 bases from J, with 6 bases between. The CDR3 consists of 13 residues. Germline CDR1 is MNHEY and CDR2 is SVGAGI. Points on this clone: Its antigen is not known.

Profiled with immunoSEQ multiplex PCR; TCRdb holds only in-frame clones, not every one. The sample holds 53,000 or so clones, 75% to 90% seen once. This receptor was obtained from an adult with an advanced solid tumor such as melanoma, head and neck, liver or kidney cancer. The chain recombines TRBV6-5 with TRBJ2-1; no reliable D call. The specimen comprised CD4+ or CD8+ T cells sorted from blood, sampled in a trial of the OX40 agonist ivuxolimab. The CDR3 reads CASSLRPYNEQFF. The DNA of the CDR3 is TGTGCCAGCAGTTTGCGGCCCTACAATGAGCAGTTCTTC.